Presented here are 21 T cell receptor beta chains from one specimen sequenced in a study of blood T cell repertoires in COVID-19. Some clones are missing from TCRdb's copy, which holds only in-frame ones; the method was immunoSEQ multiplex PCR. The sample lists about 120,000 clones; 90% were seen once. The sample was peripheral blood. Receptor source: a woman in her sixties or seventies with COVID-19, enrolled during active disease.

The chain uses TRBV9 and TRBJ2-5; 8 positions agree with TRBD2. This CDR3 contains 14 residues. CDR1 SGDLS and CDR2 YYNGEE come from the germline V gene. With V trimmed by 4 bases and J by 5 bases, 7 bases remained unmatched. The CDR3 bases are TGTGCCAGCAGCCGTCGGGGGGGCCGGGAGACCCAGTACTTC. Its protein product is CASSRRGGRETQYF. Combining the CDR3 with reference TRBV9 and TRBJ2-5 gives the whole variable domain DSGVTQTPKHLITATGQRVTLRCSPRSGDLSVYWYQQSLDQGLQFLIQYYNGEERAKGNILERFSAQQFPDLHSELNLSSLELGDSALYFCASSRRGGRETQYFGPGTRLLVL.

This chain connects TRBV9 to TRBJ1-1; 7 bases fit TRBD1. This CDR3 comprises 17 residues. V was clipped by 0 bases and J by 3 bases; unmatched bases: 11. Looked up from germline, CDR1 is SGDLS and CDR2 is YYNGEE. The chain's CDR3 is CASSVDARQGGDTEAFF. The CDR3 DNA reads as TGTGCCAGCAGCGTAGATGCCCGACAGGGAGGCGACACTGAAGCTTTCTTT.

The chain uses TRBV10-3 and TRBJ1-1, with D unclear. Trimming shortened V by 3 bases and J by 8 bases, and 10 bases separated the two germline ends. The CDR3 consists of 12 residues. CDR1 is ENHRY and CDR2 is SYGVKD in the germline V gene. The DNA of the CDR3 is TGTGCCATCAGTGAAGGAGGCCTAGAAGCTTTCTTT. It encodes CAISEGGLEAFF.

CDR3 amino acids: CAGKGASYEQYF. The CDR3 coding sequence is TGTGCCGGGAAAGGGGCCTCCTACGAGCAGTACTTC. The genes are TRBV30 and TRBJ2-7; TRBD1 is a possible D gene (5 bases). The CDR3 runs 12 residues. Looked up from germline, CDR1 is GTSNPN and CDR2 is SVGIG (reference sequence). With 8 bases removed from V and 0 bases from J, the gap between germline ends came to 11 bases.

The CDR3 region is CASSWDRSSSYEQYF. The CDR3 DNA follows: TGTGCCAGCAGTTGGGACAGGTCGTCCTCCTACGAGCAGTACTTC. The chain employs TRBV6-4 and TRBJ2-7; 8 bases fit TRBD1. CDR3 length equals 15 residues. Germline CDR1 MRHNA, CDR2 SNTAGT. Germline trimming cut 5 bases from V and 0 bases from J; bases unmatched to any gene: 6.

The chain combines TRBV6-1 with TRBJ1-5; the match to TRBD1 covers 8 bases. The CDR3 loop spans 14 amino acids. The germline V gene has CDR1 MNHNS and CDR2 SASEGT. The J segment lost 8 bases and the V segment lost 5 bases, leaving 8 bases of the junction unmatched. This CDR3 reads CASSSPTGVEPQHF. The CDR3 coding sequence is TGTGCCAGCAGTTCTCCGACAGGGGTTGAGCCCCAGCATTTT.

The sample holds one count of this clone. The chain couples TRBV28 to TRBJ2-2, with D perhaps matching TRBD1 (5 bases). The CDR3 extends over 16 amino acids. The V end lost 2 bases, the J end lost 0 bases, and 10 bases lay between the germline ends. CDR1 is MDHEN, CDR2 SYDVKM, per germline. The CDR3 protein is CASSLRQLTNTGELFF. The CDR3 nucleotides read TGTGCCAGCAGTTTACGACAGCTGACGAACACCGGGGAGCTGTTTTTT.

This clone was seen only a few times. The chain uses TRBV13 and TRBJ1-1, with TRBD1 matching over 7 bases. Germline V gives CDR1 PRHDT, CDR2 FYEKMQ (reference sequence). The ends lost 5 bases at V and 1 base at J; junction bases unmatched: 4. The CDR3 is made up of 14 amino acids. CDR3 DNA: TGTGCCAGCAGCGCACGACAGGGGAACACTGAAGCTTTCTTT. It is translated as CASSARQGNTEAFF. Filled out from reference TRBV13 and TRBJ1-1, the complete variable domain reads AAGVIQSPRHLIKEKRETATLKCYPIPRHDTVYWYQQGPGQDPQFLISFYEKMQSDKGSIPDRFSAQQFSDYHSELNMSSLELGDSALYFCASSARQGNTEAFFGQGTRLTVV.

A few counts support this clone. V usage is TRBV10-3 and J usage is TRBJ1-5; 8 nucleotides line up with TRBD1. CDR1 and CDR2 from the germline V gene are ENHRY and SYGVKD. This CDR3 region has 14 residues. Losses at the gene ends were 5 bases for V and 3 bases for J; bases not matched to a gene: 3. The CDR3 protein is CAISSDRANQPQHF. The CDR3 coding sequence is TGTGCCATCAGTTCGGACAGGGCCAATCAGCCCCAGCATTTT.

V usage is TRBV25-1 and J usage is TRBJ2-3; tentative D call: TRBD2 (6 bases). Germline assignment: CDR1 MGHDK and CDR2 SYGVNS. The CDR3 has 15 amino acids. With 2 bases removed from V and 0 bases from J, the gap between germline ends came to 9 bases. As DNA, the CDR3 is TGTGCCAGCAGTGAACCTAGCGAAAGCACAGATACGCAGTATTTT. It is translated as CASSEPSESTDTQYF.

The rearrangement uses TRBV5-4 and TRBJ2-7; TRBD1 aligns across 10 bases. Germline-derived CDR1 and CDR2 are SGHNT and YYREEE (reference sequence). The CDR3 contains 15 residues. The ends lost 5 bases at V and 5 bases at J; junction bases unmatched: 10. The CDR3 nucleotides are TGTGCCAGCAGATATGGGGACAGGGGAAAGAACGAGCAGTACTTC. It is translated as CASRYGDRGKNEQYF.

This chain links TRBV29-1 with TRBJ1-3; D is possibly TRBD1 (5 bases). This CDR3 has 14 amino acids. V lost 6 bases and J lost 0, with 12 bases in between. Per the germline V gene, CDR1 is SQVTM and CDR2 is ANQGSEA. The CDR3: CSVAGHLSGNTIYF. CDR3 sequence (DNA): TGCAGCGTCGCTGGACATCTCTCTGGAAACACCATATATTTT.

This clone showed up just once. The chain recombines TRBV18 with TRBJ2-3; D is perhaps TRBD1 (6 bases). The CDR3 has 16 residues. Trimming left V 2 bases short and J 2 bases short, with 14 bases between. Germline CDR1 is KGHSH and CDR2 is LQKENI. CDR3 in amino acids: CASSPRRQEDTDTQYF. The DNA of the CDR3 is TGTGCCAGCTCACCAAGACGACAGGAGGACACAGATACGCAGTATTTT.

This chain links TRBV12-3 or TRBV12-4 with TRBJ1-2, with D perhaps matching TRBD1 (5 bases). V lost 3 bases, J lost 3 bases, and 8 bases lay in between. There are 13 residues in the CDR3. The CDR3 here is CASSFTGYYGYTF. The CDR3, as DNA: TGTGCCAGCAGTTTCACAGGCTACTATGGCTACACCTTC.

The chain links TRBV6-2 or TRBV6-3 to TRBJ2-2, with D perhaps TRBD1 (5 bases). This CDR3 spans 14 amino acids. The V gene lost 4 bases and the J gene lost 5 bases, with 11 bases spanning the gap. Germline assignment: CDR1 MNHEY and CDR2 SVGEGT. This CDR3 is CASSLYRQTGELFF. In nucleotides, the CDR3 is TGTGCCAGCAGTTTATACAGGCAAACCGGGGAGCTGTTTTTT.

This chain connects TRBV6-2 or TRBV6-3 to TRBJ2-1, with 12 bases lining up with TRBD2. The CDR3 contains 15 residues. CDR1 is MNHEY, CDR2 SVGEGT, per germline. J was trimmed by 7 bases and V by 2 bases; bases with no gene match: 3. CDR3: CASSYASGGGNEQFF. The CDR3 DNA is TGTGCCAGCAGTTACGCTAGCGGGGGGGGGAATGAGCAGTTCTTC.

This chain connects TRBV7-2 to TRBJ1-2, with unresolved D. This CDR3 has 14 residues. The ends were cut back, 1 base at V and 4 bases at J, with 10 bases in the middle. Germline values: CDR1 SGHTA, CDR2 FQGNSA. The CDR3 bases are TGTGCCAGCAGCTTAGGGGCCACGCGCTATGGCTACACCTTC. This sequence encodes CASSLGATRYGYTF.

V is TRBV7-2 and J is TRBJ2-2, with 11 bases lining up with TRBD2. Germline lookup yields CDR1 SGHTA and CDR2 FQGNSA. The CDR3 extends over 16 amino acids. The ends lost 3 bases at V and 6 bases at J; junction bases unmatched: 6. As DNA, the CDR3 is TGTGCCAGCAGCTTTAGCGGGGGGGCGGAGGCCGGGGAGCTGTTTTTT. Encoded protein: CASSFSGGAEAGELFF. Filled out from reference TRBV7-2 and TRBJ2-2, the complete variable domain reads GAGVSQSPSNKVTEKGKDVELRCDPISGHTALYWYRQSLGQGLEFLIYFQGNSAPDKSGLPSDRFSAERTGGSVSTLTIQRTQQEDSAVYLCASSFSGGAEAGELFFGEGSRLTVL.

The chain uses TRBV6-5 and TRBJ2-7, with 10 bases matching TRBD2. CDR1 MNHEY and CDR2 SVGAGI come from the germline V gene. Trimming at V came to 5 bases and at J to 0 bases, leaving 4 bases not matched to a gene. The CDR3 loop spans 15 amino acids. CDR3 sequence (DNA): TGTGCCAGCAGTAAGATAGCGGGGGGCTCCTACGAGCAGTACTTC. Residues: CASSKIAGGSYEQYF.

The J gene is TRBJ1-1, the V gene TRBV11-3; D is undetermined. The CDR3 loop spans 13 amino acids. The ends were cut back, 6 bases at V and 3 bases at J, with 11 bases in the middle. Germline-derived CDR1 and CDR2 are SGHNT and YENEEA. The CDR3 nucleotides read TGTGCCAGCAGTCGAGAAGTACACACTGAAGCTTTCTTT. Its protein is CASSREVHTEAFF. The variable domain in full, with the rest retrieved from reference TRBV11-3 and TRBJ1-1, is EAGVVQSPRYKIIEKKQPVAFWCNPISGHNTLYWYLQNLGQGPELLIRYENEEAVDDSQLPKDRFSAERLKGVDSTLKIQPAELGDSAVYLCASSREVHTEAFFGQGTRLTVV.

This clone showed up just once. The rearrangement joins TRBV2 to TRBJ2-5; 11 nucleotides agree with TRBD2. Unmatched junction bases numbered 6, after V lost 4 bases and J lost 5 bases. CDR3 size: 15 residues. Looked up from germline, CDR1 is SNHLY and CDR2 is FYNNEI. The CDR3 DNA follows: TGTGCCAGCAGTGTAGCGGGGGGGCCGGAGGAGACCCAGTACTTC. This gives the protein CASSVAGGPEETQYF.